This passage covers 20 T cell receptor beta chains from one sample sequenced in a study of post-analysis software for immune sequencing data. Study-level findings and limits: With TRBV5-6, TRBV5-1 and TRBV20-1 included, about five TRBV segments were more frequent in patients than in controls.

These TCRs' antigens remain unknown. Unique molecular identifiers were carried by the TCR beta cDNA libraries. From the PCR reads, TCRdb called clonotypes with MiXCR, one entry per CDR3 protein. The repertoire holds some 370,000 distinct CDR3 sequences, with about a third as singletons. The sequenced material came from blood. The origin of the receptors is a girl aged 10 to 17 with multiple sclerosis.

This clonotype has only a few counts. This chain connects TRBV28 to TRBJ2-7, with no clear D. The CDR3 contains 11 residues. Trimming shortened V by 8 bases and J by 1 base, and 6 bases separated the two germline ends. CDR1 is MDHEN, CDR2 SYDVKM, per germline. CDR3: CASSVSYEQYF. CDR3 bases: TGTGCCAGCTCTGTTTCCTACGAGCAGTACTTC. Full variable domain (outside the CDR3, taken from reference TRBV28 and TRBJ2-7): DVKVTQSSRYLVKRTGEKVFLECVQDMDHENMFWYRQDPGLGLRLIYFSYDVKMKEKGDIPEGYSVSREKKERFSLILESASTNQTSMYLCASSVSYEQYFGPGTRLTVT.

This clonotype occurred once. The rearrangement uses TRBV5-1 and TRBJ2-1; TRBD2 aligns across 11 bases. V lost 7 bases and J lost 5; bases outside the gene matches: 8. CDR1 is SGHRS, CDR2 YFSETQ, per germline. The CDR3 sequence is 15 residues long. The CDR3 DNA reads TGCGCCAGCCGTAGCGGGGGGGCTAACGACAATGAGCAGTTCTTC. Encoded protein: CASRSGGANDNEQFF.

This clonotype was detected a few times. V is TRBV12-3 or TRBV12-4 and J is TRBJ2-1; no definite D call. V was cut by 3 bases and J by 0 bases, with 9 bases left in between. This CDR3 has 15 residues. Written as DNA, the CDR3 is TGTGCCAGCAGTTTTCTGGCGGCCTCCTACAATGAGCAGTTCTTC. Amino acid sequence: CASSFLAASYNEQFF.

The chain couples TRBV3-1 to TRBJ2-3; D might be TRBD1 or TRBD2, each matching 5 bases. This CDR3 region has 17 residues. V was cut by 0 bases and J by 4 bases, with 17 bases left in between. The germline gives CDR1 LGHDT, CDR2 YNNKEL (reference sequence). The CDR3 loop is CASSQDWGPLSPDTQYF. The CDR3 coding sequence is TGTGCCAGCAGCCAAGACTGGGGACCCCTATCCCCAGATACGCAGTATTTT.

The chain has TRBV14 and TRBJ2-7; D is perhaps TRBD1 (6 bases). Germline V CDR1 and CDR2: SGHDN, FVKESK. This CDR3 is 15 amino acids long. Trimming removed 4 bases from V and 3 bases from J, with 16 bases in between. The CDR3 bases are TGTGCCAGCAGCCGCGCCGGGACATATCACTACGAGCAGTACTTC. It translates to CASSRAGTYHYEQYF.

The chain is built from TRBV12-3 or TRBV12-4 and TRBJ2-3, with 9 positions matching TRBD1. This CDR3 has 16 amino acids. The ends lost 5 bases at V and 2 bases at J; junction bases unmatched: 8. CDR3 region: CASSSPGQGSTDTQYF. CDR3 nucleotide sequence: TGTGCCAGCAGTAGCCCGGGACAGGGCTCCACAGATACGCAGTATTTT.

The chain couples TRBV4-1 to TRBJ2-1; possibly TRBD2 for D (5 bases). This CDR3 is 13 amino acids long. The ends were cut back, 0 bases at V and 12 bases at J, with 12 bases in the middle. Germline V gives CDR1 MGHRA, CDR2 YSYEKL. For the CDR3, the DNA is TGCGCCAGCAGCCAAGATTTGGACTGGGGGCAGTTCTTC. This codes for CASSQDLDWGQFF.

J is TRBJ2-5 and V is TRBV20-1; D is perhaps TRBD1 or TRBD2 (6 bases each). Germline CDR1 DFQATT, CDR2 SNEGSKA (reference sequence). CDR3 length: 16 residues. Trimming shortened V by 3 bases and J by 1 base, and 18 bases separated the two germline ends. Here the CDR3 DNA reads TGCAGTGCTAGGCGGGACACCGATGTTTTCCAAGAGACCCAGTACTTC. Encoded protein: CSARRDTDVFQETQYF.

A few counts support this clonotype. The rearrangement uses TRBV6-1 and TRBJ2-3; a possible D gene is TRBD2 (6 bases). The CDR3 is 17 amino acids. V lost 1 base to trimming and J lost 2 bases, with 16 bases between them. CDR1 and CDR2 from the germline V gene are MNHNS and SASEGT. This chain's CDR3 is CASSEGRGTLTTDTQYF. DNA for the CDR3: TGTGCCAGCAGTGAAGGGCGGGGCACCCTTACCACAGATACGCAGTATTTT.

J is TRBJ2-5 and V is TRBV11-2, with D tentatively TRBD1 or TRBD2 (6 bases each). V lost 3 bases and J lost 2, with 13 bases in between. CDR1 is SGHAT and CDR2 is FQNNGV in the germline V gene. The CDR3 loop spans 15 amino acids. CDR3 sequence reads: CASSFGGGFQETQYF. CDR3 DNA sequence: TGTGCCAGCAGCTTCGGGGGCGGTTTTCAAGAGACCCAGTACTTC. The whole variable domain, remainder taken from reference TRBV11-2 and TRBJ2-5, is EAGVAQSPRYKIIEKRQSVAFWCNPISGHATLYWYQQILGQGPKLLIQFQNNGVVDDSQLPKDRFSAERLKGVDSTLKIQPAKLEDSAVYLCASSFGGGFQETQYFGPGTRLLVL.

This clonotype occurred a few times. The CDR3 spells CASSLVFGQGVYEQYF. The CDR3 DNA follows: TGTGCCAGCAGTTTAGTCTTTGGACAGGGGGTCTACGAGCAGTACTTC. The chain uses TRBV12-3 or TRBV12-4 and TRBJ2-5; 10 positions match TRBD1. Gene TRBJ2-7 matches the end of the DNA better, so the J call may be wrong. The CDR3 has 16 amino acids.

The chain carries TRBV12-3 or TRBV12-4 and TRBJ2-7; the match to TRBD2 covers 12 bases. The CDR3 is 17 amino acids. V lost 3 bases, J lost 5 bases, and 11 bases stayed unmatched. CDR3 coding DNA: TGTGCCAGCAGTTTTTATGTCACTAGCGGGGGGATCCACGAGCAGTACGTC. It is translated as CASSFYVTSGGIHEQYV.

This clonotype was observed at least ten times. The chain employs TRBV4-2 and TRBJ2-5; 7 positions agree with TRBD2. Germline values: CDR1 LGHNA, CDR2 YNFKEQ. V dropped 3 bases and J dropped 5; count of bases not matched to a gene: 9. CDR3 length: 15 residues. The CDR3 nucleotides read TGTGCCAGCAGCCAGGCTAGCGGTACCGGTGAGACCCAGTACTTC. This gives the protein CASSQASGTGETQYF.

The gene calls are TRBV11-2 and TRBJ2-7; 7 nucleotides align to TRBD2. The germline V gene encodes CDR1 SGHAT and CDR2 FQNNGV. The CDR3 extends over 13 amino acids. The trim removed 4 bases at V and 3 bases at J, leaving 3 bases unmatched. In DNA, the CDR3 is TGTGCCAGCAGCTCCGGGGGGTACTACGAGCAGTACTTC. Amino acid sequence: CASSSGGYYEQYF.

The rearrangement uses TRBV20-1 and TRBJ1-5, with no clear D. The CDR3 has 16 residues. Germline V CDR1 and CDR2: DFQATT, SNEGSKA (reference sequence). Trimming pared 0 bases from V and 2 bases from J, leaving 14 bases between. The CDR3 here is CSARDRSGGGNQPQHF. Here the CDR3 DNA reads TGCAGTGCTAGAGACAGATCGGGTGGGGGCAATCAGCCCCAGCATTTT.

This clonotype was counted many times. The chain has TRBV11-1 and TRBJ2-1; 10 positions match TRBD1. There are 14 residues in the CDR3. Germline assignment: CDR1 SGHAT and CDR2 FQDESV (reference sequence). Losses at the gene ends were 5 bases for V and 8 bases for J; bases not matched to a gene: 6. Here the CDR3 reads CASSPGQGGDEQFF. Written as DNA, the CDR3 is TGTGCCAGCAGCCCAGGACAGGGGGGCGATGAGCAGTTCTTC.

V usage is TRBV20-1 and J usage is TRBJ2-5; 8 bases map to TRBD2. V was pared by 3 bases and J by 3 bases, with 0 bases of the junction left unmatched. Germline lookup yields CDR1 DFQATT and CDR2 SNEGSKA (reference sequence). This CDR3 region has 12 residues. The CDR3 DNA is TGCAGTGCTAGCGGGGGGGAAGAGACCCAGTACTTC. Protein product: CSASGGEETQYF.

This clonotype showed up just a few times. The chain recombines TRBV20-1 with TRBJ2-1; 15 positions agree with TRBD2. V lost 8 bases and J lost 6; bases outside the gene matches: 8. The CDR3 covers 15 residues. CDR1 is DFQATT and CDR2 is SNEGSKA in the germline V gene (reference sequence). In DNA form, the CDR3 reads TGCAGTACATTGGGACTAGCGGGGGGATCCAATGAGCAGTTCTTC. It translates to CSTLGLAGGSNEQFF.

V is TRBV20-1 and J is TRBJ2-5; D may be TRBD2 (6 bases). Germline loops: CDR1 DFQATT, CDR2 SNEGSKA (reference sequence). The V gene lost 1 base and the J gene lost 4 bases, with 16 bases spanning the gap. CDR3 length: 15 residues. CDR3 sequence: CSARAAGMEGETQYF. The CDR3 DNA is TGCAGTGCTAGAGCCGCGGGAATGGAAGGAGAGACCCAGTACTTC.

The chain carries TRBV7-9 and TRBJ1-1; possible D gene TRBD1, 5 bases. With 1 base removed from V and 3 bases from J, the gap between germline ends came to 12 bases. The CDR3 runs to 15 residues. CDR1 and CDR2 (germline): SEHNR, FQNEAQ (reference sequence). CDR3 residues: CASSLGGGGDTEAFF. The CDR3 DNA reads TGTGCCAGCAGCTTAGGGGGGGGAGGGGACACTGAAGCTTTCTTT.